The 22 T cell receptor beta chains below all came from one sample that was sequenced in a study of cytomegalovirus exposure and HLA in healthy donors. Vbeta (60) and Jbeta (13) primers were used in the PCR. Libraries were prepared by immunoSEQ multiplex PCR; TCRdb keeps only in-frame clonotypes and omits some of them. The sample records fewer than 200,000 clones, roughly 81% being singletons. Sequencing was performed on PBMCs. The receptor source for this set is a man between 18 and 35 years old in good health and CMV-seropositive.

This clone was seen a few times. V and J are TRBV6-5 and TRBJ2-7; TRBD2 matches at 8 bases. In germline, CDR1 is MNHEY, CDR2 SVGAGI. CDR3 length equals 15 residues. With V trimmed by 6 bases and J by 5 bases, 12 bases remained unmatched. CDR3 residues: CASRVSRGAGDEQYF. CDR3 DNA sequence: TGTGCCAGCAGGGTCTCGCGGGGGGCCGGAGACGAGCAGTACTTC.

This rearrangement joins TRBV4-2 to TRBJ2-6; D is undetermined. V lost 0 bases and J 1 base, leaving 7 bases between the germline ends. The CDR3 covers 16 residues. Germline CDR1 is LGHNA and CDR2 is YNFKEQ. In DNA form, the CDR3 reads TGTGCCAGCAGCCAAGATCCGAGGTCTGGGGCCAACGTCCTGACTTTC. It specifies CASSQDPRSGANVLTF.

The chain has TRBV6-4 and TRBJ1-6; TRBD1 agrees at 9 bases. After removal of 6 bases from V and 6 bases from J, the junction contained 6 bases not matched to a gene. Germline lookup yields CDR1 MRHNA and CDR2 SNTAGT. The CDR3 length is 15 residues. The CDR3 loop is CASRDGTGFNSPLHF. The CDR3 nucleotides read TGTGCCAGCAGAGACGGGACAGGGTTTAATTCACCCCTCCACTTT.

The chain uses TRBV28 and TRBJ1-2; no definite D call. The length of the CDR3 is 12 residues. Trimming left V 6 bases short and J 4 bases short, with 9 bases between. Germline assignment: CDR1 MDHEN and CDR2 SYDVKM. CDR3 nucleotide sequence: TGTGCCAGCAGAGTCAGTATCTATGGCTACACCTTC. Its protein is CASRVSIYGYTF.

V and J are TRBV6-6 and TRBJ2-7; 8 bases fit TRBD1. The CDR3 extends over 14 amino acids. Unmatched junction bases numbered 2, after V lost 0 bases and J lost 4 bases. Per germline, CDR1 MNHNY and CDR2 SVGAGI (reference sequence). The CDR3 reads CASSYSGTGYEQYF. The DNA of the CDR3 is TGTGCCAGCAGTTACTCCGGGACAGGTTACGAGCAGTACTTC.

CDR3 sequence: CASSQDRVGLSTF. CDR3 coding DNA: TGCGCCAGCAGCCAAGATCGAGTTGGGCTCTCCACCTTC. This chain connects TRBV4-3 to TRBJ1-2, with no clear D. The germline V gene encodes CDR1 LGHNA and CDR2 YSLEER. V was cut by 0 bases and J by 13 bases, with 15 bases left in between. This CDR3 is built from 13 residues.

The V and J genes are TRBV6-5 and TRBJ1-1; 7 nucleotides line up with TRBD1. This CDR3 region has 14 residues. V gave up 3 bases and J gave up 2 bases; unmatched junction bases: 3. The germline V gene encodes CDR1 MNHEY and CDR2 SVGAGI. The CDR3 DNA reads TGTGCCAGCAGTTATAGGGGGCCCAACACTGAAGCTTTCTTT. Translating it yields CASSYRGPNTEAFF.

The chain links TRBV6-5 to TRBJ1-5; 7 nucleotides line up with TRBD1. The V gene end was trimmed by 8 bases and the J gene end by 11 bases; junction bases not matched to a gene: 9. The CDR3 loop spans 12 amino acids. Germline V gene sequence: CDR1 MNHEY, CDR2 SVGAGI. The CDR3 reads CASGRQGLAQHF. The CDR3 DNA follows: TGTGCCAGCGGAAGACAGGGATTAGCCCAGCATTTT.

V gene TRBV5-6 combines with J gene TRBJ2-3; 12 nucleotides match TRBD2. The germline V gene has CDR1 SGHDT and CDR2 YYEEEE. This CDR3 has 16 amino acids. The V segment lost 4 bases and the J segment 4 bases; nucleotides outside the gene matches: 7. The CDR3 is CASSLLAGGPADTQYF. The CDR3 nucleotides are TGTGCCAGCAGCCTTCTAGCGGGGGGGCCTGCAGATACGCAGTATTTT.

The genes are TRBV7-9 and TRBJ2-1; 11 bases are a match to TRBD2. Germline V CDR1 and CDR2: SEHNR, FQNEAQ (reference sequence). The junction had 15 bases not matched to a gene; V was cut back by 5 bases and J by 9 bases. The CDR3 sequence is 17 residues long. For the CDR3, the DNA is TGTGCCAGCAGCATGTCTAGCGGGGGGACCCTAGGGTCTGAGCAGTTCTTC. Protein product: CASSMSSGGTLGSEQFF.

The gene calls are TRBV6-5 and TRBJ1-5, with 8 positions matching TRBD1. CDR1 MNHEY and CDR2 SVGAGI come from the germline V gene. This CDR3 region has 16 residues. After removal of 4 bases from V and 2 bases from J, the junction contained 7 bases not matched to a gene. The CDR3 reads CASSLGQGGGNQPQHF. CDR3 coding DNA: TGTGCCAGCAGTTTAGGACAGGGTGGAGGCAATCAGCCCCAGCATTTT.

The chain carries TRBV10-3 and TRBJ2-7; TRBD1 matches at 10 bases. With V trimmed by 7 bases and J by 4 bases, 16 bases remained unmatched. This CDR3 region has 17 residues. Germline CDR1 is ENHRY and CDR2 is SYGVKD. CDR3 protein: CAITAWDQTGGLYEQYF. CDR3 in DNA: TGTGCCATCACCGCCTGGGATCAGACAGGGGGCCTATACGAGCAGTACTTC.

The chain employs TRBV6-5 and TRBJ2-3; D might be TRBD2 (6 bases). Per the germline V gene, CDR1 is MNHEY and CDR2 is SVGAGI. This CDR3 has 12 amino acids. The V gene lost 6 bases and the J gene lost 4 bases, with 8 bases spanning the gap. The CDR3 DNA reads as TGTGCCAGCAGACCTAGCGCAGATACGCAGTATTTT. Translation: CASRPSADTQYF.

The rearrangement joins TRBV19 to TRBJ1-2; TRBD1 matches at 9 bases. The junction had 4 bases not matched to a gene; V was cut back by 6 bases and J by 2 bases. CDR3 length: 14 residues. Germline V gives CDR1 LNHDA, CDR2 SQIVND (reference sequence). CDR3 protein: CASSPGTGNYGYTF. Here the CDR3 DNA reads TGTGCCAGTAGCCCCGGGACAGGGAACTATGGCTACACCTTC.

J is TRBJ1-5 and V is TRBV6-5; D unresolved. The CDR3 has 14 amino acids. Trimming removed 2 bases from V and 1 base from J, with 6 bases in between. Germline assignment: CDR1 MNHEY and CDR2 SVGAGI. Here the CDR3 reads CASSYRESNQPQHF. The DNA for the CDR3 is TGTGCCAGCAGTTACAGGGAGAGCAATCAGCCCCAGCATTTT.

V gene TRBV18 combines with J gene TRBJ2-7, with D possibly matching TRBD1 (6 bases). Germline V gene data show CDR1 as KGHSH and CDR2 as LQKENI. The V end was cut by 2 bases, the J end by 3 bases, with 14 bases between. The CDR3 is 15 residues long. As DNA, the CDR3 is TGTGCCAGCTCACCAAAGGACAGCCCAAACTACGAGCAGTACTTC. Its protein product is CASSPKDSPNYEQYF.

V is TRBV5-6 and J is TRBJ2-1; 8 bases map to TRBD1. Germline lookup yields CDR1 SGHDT and CDR2 YYEEEE. J lost 0 bases, V lost 5 bases, and 7 bases had no gene match. The CDR3 contains 16 residues. The CDR3 region has the DNA TGTGCCAGCAGACCCGGACAGGGCCGCTCCTACAATGAGCAGTTCTTC. Translating gives CASRPGQGRSYNEQFF.

This chain connects TRBV18 to TRBJ1-4; D may be TRBD1 (5 bases). The V gene's germline CDR1 is KGHSH and CDR2 LQKENI. V was trimmed by 1 base and J by 0 bases, leaving 15 bases between them. This CDR3 comprises 18 residues. CDR3 nucleotides: TGTGCCAGCTCACCACTGTCAGGGTATGATACAACTAATGAAAAACTGTTTTTT. As protein: CASSPLSGYDTTNEKLFF. Together with reference TRBV18 and TRBJ1-4, the CDR3 gives the full variable domain: NAGVMQNPRHLVRRRGQEARLRCSPMKGHSHVYWYRQLPEEGLKFMVYLQKENIIDESGMPKERFSAEFPKEGPSILRIQQVVRGDSAAYFCASSPLSGYDTTNEKLFFGSGTQLSVL.

The chain employs TRBV2 and TRBJ1-5; 8 nucleotides match TRBD1. V trimming: 10 bases; J trimming: 7 bases; junction bases outside the gene matches: 6. The CDR3 totals 12 residues. The germline V gene has CDR1 SNHLY and CDR2 FYNNEI. The CDR3 is CATQGQGQPQHF. The CDR3 region has the DNA TGTGCCACCCAAGGACAGGGACAGCCCCAGCATTTT.

V and J are TRBV7-6 and TRBJ2-3, with 7 nucleotides matching TRBD2. CDR1 is SGHVS, CDR2 FNYEAQ, per germline. Germline trimming cut 3 bases from V and 2 bases from J; bases unmatched to any gene: 8. This CDR3 has 16 amino acids. CDR3 coding DNA: TGTGCCAGCAGCTTCAGGGCGGGGGAGGCCACAGATACGCAGTATTTT. It yields the protein CASSFRAGEATDTQYF.

The CDR3, as DNA: TGTGCCAGCAGCTTGGGAGGGCCCACCTACGAGCAGTACTTC. Amino acids: CASSLGGPTYEQYF. This chain connects TRBV5-6 to TRBJ2-7, with a weak D call TRBD2 (5 bases). The CDR3 consists of 14 residues. With 0 bases removed from V and 2 bases from J, the gap between germline ends came to 9 bases. Germline CDR1 is SGHDT and CDR2 is YYEEEE.

The V gene is TRBV6-6, the J gene TRBJ2-3, with 10 positions matching TRBD2. The CDR3 contains 15 residues. The germline CDR1 and CDR2 sequences are MNHNY and SVGAGI (reference sequence). V lost 5 bases to trimming and J lost 3 bases; unmatched junction nucleotides: 5. CDR3 sequence reads: CASSAGTSATDTQYF. DNA for the CDR3: TGTGCCAGCAGTGCCGGGACTAGCGCTACAGATACGCAGTATTTT.